This T cell receptor beta chain is from a study of beta chain features in type 1 diabetes. This CDR3 contains 15 residues. Per germline, CDR1 SNHLY and CDR2 FYNNEI. The V and J ends lost 4 bases and 8 bases, in that order; junction bases with no gene match: 6. Study-wide results and caveats: All four CD4+ subsets of Type 1 diabetes patients contained TCRB CDR3s that were moderately but significantly shorter.

Sequencing targeted expressed TCRB transcripts, as all isolated RNA had been reverse transcribed. This table comes from immunoSEQ multiplex PCR, and its TCRdb copy is limited to in-frame clones, with some not included. Found here are 300,000 or so clones, approximately 13% of them singletons; the top ten hold 0.013% to 0.015%. About this clone itself: Antigen specificity is unknown.

The sequence was collected from a woman aged 18-29 years with type 1 diabetes. The sequenced sample was naive CD4+ T cells from blood. J is TRBJ2-1 and V is TRBV2; TRBD2 agrees at 12 bases. The CDR3 loop is CASSALAGGRDEQFF. CDR3 coding DNA: TGTGCCAGCAGTGCTCTAGCGGGAGGGAGGGATGAGCAGTTCTTC. Using reference TRBV2 and TRBJ2-1 for the parts outside the CDR3, the full variable domain is EPEVTQTPSHQVTQMGQEVILRCVPISNHLYFYWYRQILGQKVEFLVSFYNNEISEKSEIFDDQFSVERPDGSNFTLKIRSTKLEDSAMYFCASSALAGGRDEQFFGPGTRLTVL.